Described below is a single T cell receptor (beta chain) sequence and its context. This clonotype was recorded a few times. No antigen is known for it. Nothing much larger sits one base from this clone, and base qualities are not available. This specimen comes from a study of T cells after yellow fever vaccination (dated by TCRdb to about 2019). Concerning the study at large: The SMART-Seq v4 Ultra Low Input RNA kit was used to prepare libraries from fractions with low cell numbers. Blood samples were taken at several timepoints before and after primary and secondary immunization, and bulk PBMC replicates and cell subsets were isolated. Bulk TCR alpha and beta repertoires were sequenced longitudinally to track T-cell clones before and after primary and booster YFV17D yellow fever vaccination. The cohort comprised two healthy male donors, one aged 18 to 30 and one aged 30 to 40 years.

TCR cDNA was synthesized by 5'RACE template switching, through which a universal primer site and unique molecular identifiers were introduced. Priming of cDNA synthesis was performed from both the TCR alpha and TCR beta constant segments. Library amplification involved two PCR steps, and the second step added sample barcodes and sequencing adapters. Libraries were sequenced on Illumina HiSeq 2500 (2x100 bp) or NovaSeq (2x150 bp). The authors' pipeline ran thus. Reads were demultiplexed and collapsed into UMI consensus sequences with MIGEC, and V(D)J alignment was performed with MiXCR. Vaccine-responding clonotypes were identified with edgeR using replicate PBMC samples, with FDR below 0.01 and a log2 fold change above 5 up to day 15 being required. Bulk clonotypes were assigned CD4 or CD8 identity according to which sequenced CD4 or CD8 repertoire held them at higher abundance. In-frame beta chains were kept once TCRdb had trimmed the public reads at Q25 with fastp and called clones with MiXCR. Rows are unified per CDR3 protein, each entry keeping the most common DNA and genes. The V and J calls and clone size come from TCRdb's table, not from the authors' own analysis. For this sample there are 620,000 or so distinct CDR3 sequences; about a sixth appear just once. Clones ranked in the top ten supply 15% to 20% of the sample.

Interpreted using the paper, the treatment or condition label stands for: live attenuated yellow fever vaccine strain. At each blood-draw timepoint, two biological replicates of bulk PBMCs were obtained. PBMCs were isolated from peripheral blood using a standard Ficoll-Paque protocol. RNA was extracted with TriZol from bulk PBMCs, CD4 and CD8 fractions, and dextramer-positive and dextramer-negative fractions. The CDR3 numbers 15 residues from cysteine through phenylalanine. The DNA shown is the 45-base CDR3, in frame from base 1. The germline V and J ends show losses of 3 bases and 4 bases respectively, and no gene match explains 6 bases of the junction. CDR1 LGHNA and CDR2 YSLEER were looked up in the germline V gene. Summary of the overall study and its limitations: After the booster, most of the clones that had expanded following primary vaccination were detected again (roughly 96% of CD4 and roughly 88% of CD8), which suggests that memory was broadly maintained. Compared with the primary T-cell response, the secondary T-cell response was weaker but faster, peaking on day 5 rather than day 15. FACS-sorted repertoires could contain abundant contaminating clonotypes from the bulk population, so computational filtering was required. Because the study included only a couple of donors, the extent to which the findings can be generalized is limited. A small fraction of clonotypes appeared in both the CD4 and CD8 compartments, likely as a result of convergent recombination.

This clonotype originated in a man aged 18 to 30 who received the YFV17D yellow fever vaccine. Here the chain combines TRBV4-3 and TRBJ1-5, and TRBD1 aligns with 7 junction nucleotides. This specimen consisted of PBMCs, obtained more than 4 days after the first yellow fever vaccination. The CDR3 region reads CASSHYRGGNQPQHF. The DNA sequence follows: TGCGCCAGCAGCCACTACAGGGGTGGTAATCAGCCCCAGCATTTT.